This TCR beta chain emerged from a study of CD8 T cells in Susac syndrome. Reverse transcription used roughly 0.45 to 1 ug RNA and random hexamers. immunoSEQ multiplex PCR amplified TCR beta CDR3 across 54 Vbeta, 13 Jbeta. A single record per CDR3 protein comes from TCRdb applying MiXCR to the immunoSEQ multiplex PCR reads. Of approximately 220,000 distinct CDR3 sequences detected, 90% to 95% appear once; the ten largest clones hold roughly 0.13%. Negative isolation was used for CD8+ and CD4+ T cells and FACS enrichment for TEMRA cells. Deletions cut 0 bases from V and 6 bases from J, with 8 bases between. The CDR3 sequence is 13 residues long.

This TCR was sampled from a human donor with multiple sclerosis. Sequencing used CD8+ T cells from PBMCs. This sequence joins TRBV12-3 or TRBV12-4 and TRBJ1-1; D not certain. This chain's CDR3 is CASSLAAVAEAFF. The CDR3 region has the DNA TGTGCCAGCAGTTTAGCGGCGGTCGCTGAAGCTTTCTTT.